These 13 T cell receptor beta chains were sequenced from one sample in a study of shared clonotypes between healthy human individuals. Libraries were prepared by immunoSEQ multiplex PCR; TCRdb keeps only in-frame clonotypes and omits some of them. The sample lists around 1.6 million clones; 95% to 99% were seen once. The source material was naive CD4+ T cells sorted from blood. Subset of the sample: CD45RA+ positively selected. All receptors derive from a man aged 25 to 40 in good health.

J is TRBJ2-1 and V is TRBV2, with TRBD1 matching 9 bases. CDR1 SNHLY and CDR2 FYNNEI come from the germline V gene. The CDR3 contains 15 residues. Trimming at V came to 5 bases and at J to 4 bases, leaving 6 bases not matched to a gene. CDR3 sequence reads: CASSKGQGEYNEQFF. In DNA form, the CDR3 reads TGTGCCAGCAGTAAGGGACAGGGAGAATACAATGAGCAGTTCTTC.

This clone came up once. Other DNA sequences in this specimen translate into the identical CDR3. J is TRBJ2-2 and V is TRBV28, with 10 bases that match TRBD2. CDR3 size: 16 residues. Germline assignment: CDR1 MDHEN and CDR2 SYDVKM. V lost 3 bases and J lost 5; bases outside the gene matches: 6. The CDR3 region has the DNA TGTGCCAGCAGTTTCCTAGCGGGAGTCGGGACCGGGGAGCTGTTTTTT. Amino acid sequence: CASSFLAGVGTGELFF.

V and J are TRBV18 and TRBJ1-2; the D is unclear. Looked up from germline, CDR1 is KGHSH and CDR2 is LQKENI. The CDR3 is made up of 15 amino acids. The V end was cut by 2 bases, the J end by 2 bases, with 12 bases between. DNA for the CDR3: TGTGCCAGCTCACCATTGGCGGATGGAAACTATGGCTACACCTTC. The encoded protein is CASSPLADGNYGYTF.

This clone was seen only once. V and J are TRBV7-8 and TRBJ1-1, with a tentative D call TRBD1 (5 bases). Looked up from germline, CDR1 is SGHVS and CDR2 is FQNEAQ. The CDR3 runs 15 residues. Trimming took off 5 bases at V and 2 bases at J, with 15 bases between the two ends. CDR3: CASSPAWGINTEAFF. The CDR3 region has the DNA TGTGCCAGCAGCCCAGCATGGGGGATCAACACTGAAGCTTTCTTT.

The chain employs TRBV27 and TRBJ1-5; D is uncertain. The CDR3 contains 13 residues. Germline V gives CDR1 MNHEY, CDR2 SMNVEV (reference sequence). The V end lost 3 bases, the J end lost 2 bases, and 5 bases lay between the germline ends. Here the CDR3 reads CASSFDRNQPQHF. CDR3 nucleotides: TGTGCCAGCAGTTTTGACCGCAATCAGCCCCAGCATTTT.

J is TRBJ2-1 and V is TRBV28, with D unclear. The germline V gene encodes CDR1 MDHEN and CDR2 SYDVKM. The V end lost 6 bases, the J end lost 9 bases, and 12 bases lay between the germline ends. CDR3 size: 12 residues. CDR3 amino acids: CASRKIYSEQFF. CDR3 nucleotide sequence: TGTGCCAGCAGGAAAATTTACTCTGAGCAGTTCTTC.

In nucleotides, the CDR3 is TGTGCCAGCAGCTTAGACTGGGATTTGGTAGGGGAGCTGTTTTTT. It is translated as CASSLDWDLVGELFF. The chain recombines TRBV11-2 with TRBJ2-2, with no clear D. V shed 0 bases and J shed 8 bases, with 13 bases lying between them. Germline loops: CDR1 SGHAT, CDR2 FQNNGV. The CDR3 runs to 15 residues.

This chain connects TRBV28 to TRBJ1-1; 8 positions agree with TRBD1. CDR3 length equals 15 residues. Losses at the gene ends were 5 bases for V and 2 bases for J; bases not matched to a gene: 7. The germline V gene has CDR1 MDHEN and CDR2 SYDVKM. The CDR3 reads CASSPNGQGNTEAFF. DNA of the CDR3: TGTGCCAGCAGTCCAAACGGACAGGGCAACACTGAAGCTTTCTTT.

The chain employs TRBV6-1 and TRBJ2-7; no definite D call. Germline-derived CDR1 and CDR2 are MNHNS and SASEGT. V dropped 10 bases and J dropped 4 bases, with 11 bases sitting between them. The CDR3 totals 11 residues. The CDR3 protein is CATAPAYEQYF. DNA for the CDR3: TGTGCCACCGCCCCTGCTTACGAGCAGTACTTC.

The V call is TRBV5-6, the J call TRBJ2-3, with TRBD2 matching 13 bases. J gave up 2 bases and V 0 bases, and 6 bases lay outside the gene matches. The CDR3 loop spans 18 amino acids. Germline V lookup: CDR1 SGHDT, CDR2 YYEEEE. CDR3 amino acids: CASSLGLAGGHYTDTQYF. The CDR3 nucleotides are TGTGCCAGCAGCTTGGGACTAGCGGGAGGACACTACACAGATACGCAGTATTTT.

The V call is TRBV5-1, the J call TRBJ2-1; no clear D gene. Trimming removed 0 bases at V and 2 bases at J, with 3 bases between. The CDR3 has 13 residues. Germline V gene sequence: CDR1 SGHRS, CDR2 YFSETQ. The CDR3 region has the DNA TGCGCCAGCAGCTTGGAACCCTACAATGAGCAGTTCTTC. Translated, it gives CASSLEPYNEQFF.

This chain joins TRBV5-1 and TRBJ2-7; 9 nucleotides align to TRBD2. CDR1 SGHRS and CDR2 YFSETQ come from the germline V gene. This CDR3 comprises 16 residues. V lost 4 bases to trimming and J lost 5 bases; unmatched junction nucleotides: 13. The CDR3 protein is CASSLPAAASGDEQYF. The CDR3 region has the DNA TGCGCCAGCAGCCTCCCCGCTGCGGCTAGCGGGGACGAGCAGTACTTC.

The chain couples TRBV7-9 to TRBJ2-5; TRBD2 aligns across 13 bases. V trimming: 2 bases; J trimming: 5 bases; junction bases outside the gene matches: 8. This CDR3 contains 17 residues. Per germline, CDR1 SEHNR and CDR2 FQNEAQ (reference sequence). The CDR3 region is CASSLKLAGGPLETQYF. CDR3 nucleotide sequence: TGTGCCAGCAGCTTAAAACTAGCGGGAGGGCCACTGGAGACCCAGTACTTC.